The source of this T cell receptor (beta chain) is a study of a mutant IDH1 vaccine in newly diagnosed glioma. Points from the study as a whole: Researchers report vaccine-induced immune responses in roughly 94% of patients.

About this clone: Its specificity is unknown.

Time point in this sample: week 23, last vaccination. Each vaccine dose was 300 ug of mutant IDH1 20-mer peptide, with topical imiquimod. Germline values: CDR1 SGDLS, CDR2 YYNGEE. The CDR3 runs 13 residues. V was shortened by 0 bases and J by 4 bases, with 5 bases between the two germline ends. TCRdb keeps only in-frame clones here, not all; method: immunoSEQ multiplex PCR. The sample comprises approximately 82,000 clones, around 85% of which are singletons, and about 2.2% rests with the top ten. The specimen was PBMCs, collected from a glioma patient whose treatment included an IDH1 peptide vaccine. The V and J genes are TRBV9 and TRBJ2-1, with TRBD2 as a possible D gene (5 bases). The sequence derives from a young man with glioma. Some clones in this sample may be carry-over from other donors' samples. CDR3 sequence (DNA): TGTGCCAGCAGCGTAGGGGAGTACAATGAGCAGTTCTTC. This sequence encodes CASSVGEYNEQFF.